This T cell receptor beta chain was captured in a study of cytomegalovirus exposure and HLA in healthy donors. Study overall: Earlier, 150 million to 200 million T cells were analyzed, and approximately 110 million unique TCR beta sequences were found among them.

The PCR had 60 Vbeta and 13 Jbeta primers. This table comes from immunoSEQ multiplex PCR, and its TCRdb copy is limited to in-frame clones, with some not included. Of about 200,000 clones listed, 70% to 80% are singletons. The V gene's germline CDR1 is LGHNT and CDR2 FRNRAP. The CDR3 runs to 13 residues. V dropped 7 bases and J dropped 7 bases, with 16 bases sitting between them. V and J are TRBV12-5 and TRBJ1-2; TRBD1 might be the D (6 bases). The source is a woman aged 25 to 39 in good health and CMV-seronegative. Sample: PBMCs. This CDR3 is CASARQESRGYTF. The CDR3 DNA follows: TGTGCTAGTGCTCGACAGGAGTCTCGTGGCTACACCTTC.